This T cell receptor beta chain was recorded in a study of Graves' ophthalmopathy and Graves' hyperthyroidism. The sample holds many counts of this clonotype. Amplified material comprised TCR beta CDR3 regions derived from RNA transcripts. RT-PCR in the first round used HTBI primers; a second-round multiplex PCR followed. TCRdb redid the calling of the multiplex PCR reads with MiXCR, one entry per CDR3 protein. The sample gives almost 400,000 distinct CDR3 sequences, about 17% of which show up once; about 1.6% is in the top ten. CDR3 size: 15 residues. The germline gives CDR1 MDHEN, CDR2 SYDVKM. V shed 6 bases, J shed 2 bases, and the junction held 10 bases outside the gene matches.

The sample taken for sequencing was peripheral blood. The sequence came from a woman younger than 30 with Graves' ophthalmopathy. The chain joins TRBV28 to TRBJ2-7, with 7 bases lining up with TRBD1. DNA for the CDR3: TGTGCCAGCAGCCAAGACAGGGAAACGACCTACGAGCAGTACTTC. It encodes CASSQDRETTYEQYF. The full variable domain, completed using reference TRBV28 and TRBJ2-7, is DVKVTQSSRYLVKRTGEKVFLECVQDMDHENMFWYRQDPGLGLRLIYFSYDVKMKEKGDIPEGYSVSREKKERFSLILESASTNQTSMYLCASSQDRETTYEQYFGPGTRLTVT.